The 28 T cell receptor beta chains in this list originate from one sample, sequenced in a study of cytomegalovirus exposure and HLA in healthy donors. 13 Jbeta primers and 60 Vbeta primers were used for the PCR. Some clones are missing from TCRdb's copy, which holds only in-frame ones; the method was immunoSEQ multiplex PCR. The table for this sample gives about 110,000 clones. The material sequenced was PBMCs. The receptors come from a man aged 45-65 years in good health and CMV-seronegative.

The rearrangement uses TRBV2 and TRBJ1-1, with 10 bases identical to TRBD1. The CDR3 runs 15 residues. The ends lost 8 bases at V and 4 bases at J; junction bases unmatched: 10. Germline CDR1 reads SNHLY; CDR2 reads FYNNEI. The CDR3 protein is CASLRDRGKGTEAFF. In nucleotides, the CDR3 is TGTGCCAGCCTTCGGGACAGGGGTAAGGGCACTGAAGCTTTCTTT.

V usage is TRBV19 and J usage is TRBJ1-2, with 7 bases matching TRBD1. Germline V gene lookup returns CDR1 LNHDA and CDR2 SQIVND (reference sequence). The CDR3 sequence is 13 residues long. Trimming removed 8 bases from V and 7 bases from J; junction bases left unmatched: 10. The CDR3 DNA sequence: TGTGCCAGTCAGCAGGGGGATTGGACTGGCTACACCTTC. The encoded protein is CASQQGDWTGYTF. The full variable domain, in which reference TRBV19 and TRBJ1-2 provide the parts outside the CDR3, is DGGITQSPKYLFRKEGQNVTLSCEQNLNHDAMYWYRQDPGQGLRLIYYSQIVNDFQKGDIAEGYSVSREKKESFPLTVTSAQKNPTAFYLCASQQGDWTGYTFGSGTRLTVV.

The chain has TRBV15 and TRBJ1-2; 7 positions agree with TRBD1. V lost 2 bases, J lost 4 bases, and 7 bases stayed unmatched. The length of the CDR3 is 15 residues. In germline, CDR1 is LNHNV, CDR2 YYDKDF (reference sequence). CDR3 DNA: TGTGCCACCAGCAGACCGGACAGGACCCCCTATGGCTACACCTTC. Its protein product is CATSRPDRTPYGYTF. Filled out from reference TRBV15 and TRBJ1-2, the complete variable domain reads DAMVIQNPRYQVTQFGKPVTLSCSQTLNHNVMYWYQQKSSQAPKLLFHYYDKDFNNEADTPDNFQSRRPNTSFCFLDIRSPGLGDTAMYLCATSRPDRTPYGYTFGSGTRLTVV.

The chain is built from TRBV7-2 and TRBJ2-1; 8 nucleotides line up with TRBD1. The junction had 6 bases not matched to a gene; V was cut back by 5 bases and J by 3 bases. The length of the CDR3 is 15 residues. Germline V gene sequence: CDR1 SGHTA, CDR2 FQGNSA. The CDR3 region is CASSRGGTGYNEQFF. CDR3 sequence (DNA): TGTGCCAGCAGCCGAGGGGGGACAGGCTACAATGAGCAGTTCTTC.

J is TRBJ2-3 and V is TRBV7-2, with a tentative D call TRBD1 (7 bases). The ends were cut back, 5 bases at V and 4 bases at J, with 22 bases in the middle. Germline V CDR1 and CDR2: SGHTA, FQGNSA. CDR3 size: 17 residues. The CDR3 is CASSQAGNRGGPDTQYF. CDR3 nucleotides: TGTGCCAGCAGCCAAGCGGGTAACAGGGGAGGACCAGATACGCAGTATTTT.

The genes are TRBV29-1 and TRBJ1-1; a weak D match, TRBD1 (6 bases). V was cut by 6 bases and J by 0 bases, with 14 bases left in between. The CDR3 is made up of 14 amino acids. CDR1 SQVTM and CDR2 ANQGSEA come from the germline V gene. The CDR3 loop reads CSVTARGLNTEAFF. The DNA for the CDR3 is TGCAGCGTGACCGCGCGGGGGCTGAACACTGAAGCTTTCTTT.

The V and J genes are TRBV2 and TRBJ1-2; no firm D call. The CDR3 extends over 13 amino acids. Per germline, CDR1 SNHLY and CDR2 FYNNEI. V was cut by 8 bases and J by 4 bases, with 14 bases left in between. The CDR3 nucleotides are TGTGCCAGCCCTGCACAAAAAGTCTATGGCTACACCTTC. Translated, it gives CASPAQKVYGYTF.

The CDR3 region has the DNA TGTGCCACGTCGGCGGGGAGGCAGCCCCAGCATTTT. Its protein is CATSAGRQPQHF. This sequence joins TRBV6-1 and TRBJ1-5; D ambiguous. The CDR3 is 12 amino acids. Germline-derived CDR1 and CDR2 are MNHNS and SASEGT. V was clipped by 10 bases and J by 7 bases, with 14 bases between them.

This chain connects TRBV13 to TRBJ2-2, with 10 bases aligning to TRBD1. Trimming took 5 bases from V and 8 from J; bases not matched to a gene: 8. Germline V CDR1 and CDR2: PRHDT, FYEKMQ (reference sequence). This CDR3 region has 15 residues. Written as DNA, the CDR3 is TGTGCCAGCAGCCCCGGGACAGGGGCGGATGGGGAGCTGTTTTTT. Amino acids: CASSPGTGADGELFF.

The CDR3 reads CASSFHRQSNQPQHF. Here the CDR3 DNA reads TGTGCCAGCAGCTTCCACAGGCAGAGCAATCAGCCCCAGCATTTT. The V call is TRBV7-8, the J call TRBJ1-5; possibly TRBD1 for D (5 bases). Between the trimmed V and J ends, which lost 3 bases and 1 base, there was a span of 10 bases. The V gene's germline CDR1 is SGHVS and CDR2 FQNEAQ. The CDR3 spans 15 residues.

CDR3 amino acids: CASSSRLAGGAGELFF. The CDR3 DNA reads TGTGCCAGCAGCAGCCGACTAGCGGGAGGAGCCGGGGAGCTGTTTTTT. The chain couples TRBV2 to TRBJ2-2; 13 nucleotides agree with TRBD2. Trimming cost V 6 bases and J 6 bases; bases outside gene matches: 7. The CDR3 is 16 residues long. Germline CDR1 is SNHLY and CDR2 is FYNNEI.

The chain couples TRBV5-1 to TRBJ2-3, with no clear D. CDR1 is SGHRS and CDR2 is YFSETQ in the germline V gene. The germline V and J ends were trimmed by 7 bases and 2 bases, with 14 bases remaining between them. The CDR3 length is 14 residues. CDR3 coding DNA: TGCGCCAGCCGCGGTGGCAAATTCACAGATACGCAGTATTTT. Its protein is CASRGGKFTDTQYF.

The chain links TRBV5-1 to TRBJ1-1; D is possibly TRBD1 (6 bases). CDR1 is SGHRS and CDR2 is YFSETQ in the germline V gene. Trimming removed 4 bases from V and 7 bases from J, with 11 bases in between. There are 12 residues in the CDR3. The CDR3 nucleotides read TGCGCCAGCAGCCTACAGGGCGGTGAAGCTTTCTTT. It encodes CASSLQGGEAFF.

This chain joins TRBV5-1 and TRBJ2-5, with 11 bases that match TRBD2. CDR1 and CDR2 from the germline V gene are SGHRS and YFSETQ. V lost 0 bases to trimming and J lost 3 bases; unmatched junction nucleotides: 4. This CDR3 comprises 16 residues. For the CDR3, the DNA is TGCGCCAGCAGCTTGGAGGGACTAGCGGCAGAAGAGACCCAGTACTTC. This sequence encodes CASSLEGLAAEETQYF.

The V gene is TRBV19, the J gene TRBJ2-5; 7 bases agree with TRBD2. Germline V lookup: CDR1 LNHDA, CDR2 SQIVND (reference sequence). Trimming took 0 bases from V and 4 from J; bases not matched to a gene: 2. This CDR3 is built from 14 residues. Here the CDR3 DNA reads TGTGCCAGTAGTATAGATGGGGAGGGAGAGACCCAGTACTTC. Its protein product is CASSIDGEGETQYF. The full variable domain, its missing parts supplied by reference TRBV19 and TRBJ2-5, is DGGITQSPKYLFRKEGQNVTLSCEQNLNHDAMYWYRQDPGQGLRLIYYSQIVNDFQKGDIAEGYSVSREKKESFPLTVTSAQKNPTAFYLCASSIDGEGETQYFGPGTRLLVL.

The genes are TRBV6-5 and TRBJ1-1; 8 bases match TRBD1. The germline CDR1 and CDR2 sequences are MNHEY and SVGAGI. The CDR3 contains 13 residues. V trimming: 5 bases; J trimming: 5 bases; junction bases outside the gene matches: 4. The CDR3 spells CASSRQGRTEAFF. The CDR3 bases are TGTGCCAGCAGTCGACAGGGGCGGACTGAAGCTTTCTTT.

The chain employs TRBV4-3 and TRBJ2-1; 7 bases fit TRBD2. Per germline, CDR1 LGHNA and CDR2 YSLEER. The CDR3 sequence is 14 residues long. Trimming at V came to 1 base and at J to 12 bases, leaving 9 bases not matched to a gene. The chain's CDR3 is CASSQVGRENGQFF. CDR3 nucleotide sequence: TGCGCCAGCAGCCAAGTGGGGCGGGAGAACGGGCAGTTCTTC.

CDR3 loop: CASSIGGPRQTQYF. In DNA form, the CDR3 reads TGTGCCAGTAGTATAGGCGGCCCCCGCCAGACCCAGTACTTC. The chain is built from TRBV19 and TRBJ2-5; the D is unclear. This CDR3 spans 14 amino acids. Germline lookup yields CDR1 LNHDA and CDR2 SQIVND (reference sequence). V lost 1 base, J lost 6 bases, and 12 bases lay in between.

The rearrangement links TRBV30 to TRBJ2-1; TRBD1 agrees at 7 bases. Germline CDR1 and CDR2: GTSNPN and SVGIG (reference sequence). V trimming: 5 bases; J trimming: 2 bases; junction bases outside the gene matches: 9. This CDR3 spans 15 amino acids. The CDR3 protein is CAWVKKGAPYNEQFF. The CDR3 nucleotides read TGTGCCTGGGTTAAGAAGGGGGCACCCTACAATGAGCAGTTCTTC.

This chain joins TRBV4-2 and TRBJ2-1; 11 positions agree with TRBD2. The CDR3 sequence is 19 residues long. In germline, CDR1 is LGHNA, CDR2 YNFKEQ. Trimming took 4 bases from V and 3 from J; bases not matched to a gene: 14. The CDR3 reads CASSLWDSLGLADYNEQFF. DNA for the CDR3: TGTGCCAGCAGCCTTTGGGACTCCCTGGGACTAGCGGACTACAATGAGCAGTTCTTC.

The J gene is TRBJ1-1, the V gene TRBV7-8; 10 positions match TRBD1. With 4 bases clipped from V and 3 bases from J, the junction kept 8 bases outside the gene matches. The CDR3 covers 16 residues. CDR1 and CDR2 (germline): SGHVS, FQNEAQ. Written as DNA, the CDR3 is TGTGCCAGCAGCTCTCGACAGGGGGCGTGGGACACTGAAGCTTTCTTT. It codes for CASSSRQGAWDTEAFF.

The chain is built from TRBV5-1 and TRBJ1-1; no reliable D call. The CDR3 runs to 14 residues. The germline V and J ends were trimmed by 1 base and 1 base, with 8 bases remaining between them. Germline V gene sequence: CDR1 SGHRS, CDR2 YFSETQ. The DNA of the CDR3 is TGCGCCAGCAGCTTGTTCAGTACGAACACTGAAGCTTTCTTT. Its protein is CASSLFSTNTEAFF.

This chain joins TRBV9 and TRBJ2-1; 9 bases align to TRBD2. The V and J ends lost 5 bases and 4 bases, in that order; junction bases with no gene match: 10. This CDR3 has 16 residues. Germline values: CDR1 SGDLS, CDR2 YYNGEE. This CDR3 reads CASSVEGREGYNEQFF. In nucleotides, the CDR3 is TGTGCCAGCAGTGTGGAAGGGCGGGAGGGGTACAATGAGCAGTTCTTC. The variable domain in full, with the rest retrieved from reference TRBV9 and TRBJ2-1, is DSGVTQTPKHLITATGQRVTLRCSPRSGDLSVYWYQQSLDQGLQFLIQYYNGEERAKGNILERFSAQQFPDLHSELNLSSLELGDSALYFCASSVEGREGYNEQFFGPGTRLTVL.

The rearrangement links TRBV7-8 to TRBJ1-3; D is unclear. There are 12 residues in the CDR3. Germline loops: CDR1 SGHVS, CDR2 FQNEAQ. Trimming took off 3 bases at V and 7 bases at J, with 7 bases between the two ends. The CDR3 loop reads CASSFDGNTIYF. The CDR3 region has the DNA TGTGCCAGCAGCTTTGACGGGAACACCATATATTTT.

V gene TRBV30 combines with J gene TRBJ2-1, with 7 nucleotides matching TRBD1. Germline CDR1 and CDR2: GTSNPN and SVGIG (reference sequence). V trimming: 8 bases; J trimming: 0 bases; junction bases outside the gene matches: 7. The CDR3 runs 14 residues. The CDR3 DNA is TGTGCCCGCTCACGGGACAGCTCCTACAATGAGCAGTTCTTC. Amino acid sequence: CARSRDSSYNEQFF.

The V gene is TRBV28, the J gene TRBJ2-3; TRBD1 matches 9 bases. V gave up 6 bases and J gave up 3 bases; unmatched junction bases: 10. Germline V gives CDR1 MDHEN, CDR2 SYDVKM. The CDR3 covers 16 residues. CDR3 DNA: TGTGCCAGCAGCCTAGTAATGGGACAGGGAACAGATACGCAGTATTTT. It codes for CASSLVMGQGTDTQYF.

The CDR3 DNA sequence: TGTGCCGCCGGAAGGGGTCCCACTGAAGCTTTCTTT. It yields the protein CAAGRGPTEAFF. The chain carries TRBV5-4 and TRBJ1-1, with D possibly TRBD1 on 5 matching bases. CDR1 and CDR2 from the germline V gene are SGHNT and YYREEE (reference sequence). The CDR3 loop spans 12 amino acids. Trimming cost V 10 bases and J 4 bases, with 14 bases left between them.

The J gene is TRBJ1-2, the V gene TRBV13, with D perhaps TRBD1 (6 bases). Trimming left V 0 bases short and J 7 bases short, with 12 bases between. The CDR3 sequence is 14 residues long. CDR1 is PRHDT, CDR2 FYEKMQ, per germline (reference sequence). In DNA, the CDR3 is TGTGCCAGCAGCTTAGGGCAGGGGCGTACTGGCTACACCTTC. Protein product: CASSLGQGRTGYTF.